Shown below are 3 T cell receptor beta chains from a single sample sequenced in a study of cytomegalovirus exposure and HLA in healthy donors. In the PCR, 60 Vbeta and 13 Jbeta primers were used. Sequencing used immunoSEQ multiplex PCR; TCRdb keeps in-frame clones, though not all of them. The data contain around 150,000 clones, 80% to 90% of them singletons. The sample consisted of PBMCs. These receptors were collected from a woman aged 30 to 39 in good health and CMV-seropositive.

The chain uses TRBV29-1 and TRBJ2-7; 8 bases match TRBD1. This CDR3 region has 13 residues. V lost 8 bases to trimming and J lost 2 bases; unmatched junction nucleotides: 8. Per germline, CDR1 SQVTM and CDR2 ANQGSEA. The CDR3 region has the DNA TGCAGCCCGCCGGCAGGGGGCCCCTACGAGCAGTACTTC. Protein product: CSPPAGGPYEQYF.

The chain links TRBV14 to TRBJ2-3; D may be TRBD2 (5 bases). V was clipped by 3 bases and J by 7 bases, with 8 bases between them. The CDR3 sequence is 12 residues long. CDR1 and CDR2 from the germline V gene are SGHDN and FVKESK. CDR3 loop: CASSHRENTQYF. CDR3 coding DNA: TGTGCCAGCAGCCATCGGGAAAATACGCAGTATTTT.

The chain links TRBV29-1 to TRBJ1-2, with 7 bases lining up with TRBD1. CDR1 SQVTM and CDR2 ANQGSEA come from the germline V gene. The CDR3 spans 12 residues. V dropped 5 bases and J dropped 4; count of bases not matched to a gene: 4. The CDR3 region is CSVQGQRYGYTF. Written as DNA, the CDR3 is TGCAGCGTTCAGGGACAGCGCTATGGCTACACCTTC.